What follows are 26 T cell receptor beta chains derived from one specimen sequenced in a study of T cell responses to AZD1222 COVID-19 vaccine. Data came from immunoSEQ multiplex PCR; TCRdb stores just in-frame clones and leaves some out. The data contain fewer than 150,000 clones, about 86% of them singletons. Specimen: peripheral blood, collected on day 0 of AZD1222 vaccination. Receptors were obtained from an adult in good health.

The chain has TRBV3-1 (or the pseudogene TRBV3-2) and TRBJ1-1, with 8 bases that match TRBD1. With V trimmed by 3 bases and J by 4 bases, 13 bases remained unmatched. Germline V gene lookup returns CDR1 LGHDT and CDR2 YNNKEL (reference sequence). CDR3 length: 17 residues. The CDR3 sequence is CASSQDPGGSVGTEAFF. In DNA, the CDR3 is TGTGCCAGCAGCCAGGACCCAGGGGGCTCTGTGGGCACTGAAGCTTTCTTT.

The chain uses TRBV28 and TRBJ1-4; D gene unclear. The CDR3 sequence is 14 residues long. The V end was cut by 5 bases, the J end by 7 bases, with 14 bases between. CDR1 and CDR2 from the germline V gene are MDHEN and SYDVKM. CDR3 residues: CASSITSAGEKLFF. The CDR3 DNA is TGTGCCAGCAGTATTACTAGTGCTGGTGAAAAACTGTTTTTT. Filled out from reference TRBV28 and TRBJ1-4, the complete variable domain reads DVKVTQSSRYLVKRTGEKVFLECVQDMDHENMFWYRQDPGLGLRLIYFSYDVKMKEKGDIPEGYSVSREKKERFSLILESASTNQTSMYLCASSITSAGEKLFFGSGTQLSVL.

The CDR3 bases are TGTGCCAGCAGCCCTCTTTGGACCCTAAGGGATGCTGGCTACACCTTC. Its translation is CASSPLWTLRDAGYTF. The rearrangement joins TRBV3-1 (or the pseudogene TRBV3-2) to TRBJ1-2; D is unclear. Trimming shortened V by 4 bases and J by 7 bases, and 22 bases separated the two germline ends. The germline CDR1 and CDR2 sequences are LGHDT and YNNKEL (reference sequence). This CDR3 has 16 amino acids.

The rearrangement joins TRBV19 to TRBJ2-2; 16 bases agree with TRBD2. The CDR3 is 18 amino acids. The V gene end was trimmed by 3 bases and the J gene end by 7 bases; junction bases not matched to a gene: 8. Per germline, CDR1 LNHDA and CDR2 SQIVND (reference sequence). CDR3 DNA sequence: TGTGCCAGTAGTATTCCGGGACTAGCGGGAGGGCCGATCGGGGAGCTGTTTTTT. This translates into CASSIPGLAGGPIGELFF.

This clone was counted between two and nine times. V usage is TRBV4-2 and J usage is TRBJ1-6; D not certain. CDR3 length: 14 residues. V was cut by 0 bases and J by 7 bases, with 7 bases left in between. Per germline, CDR1 LGHNA and CDR2 YNFKEQ. The CDR3 bases are TGTGCCAGCAGCCAAGAAGGCGGGAATTCACCCCTCCACTTT. Its protein is CASSQEGGNSPLHF.

V and J are TRBV15 and TRBJ2-3, with 7 bases identical to TRBD2. Trimming took 0 bases from V and 2 from J; bases not matched to a gene: 5. The germline V gene encodes CDR1 LNHNV and CDR2 YYDKDF (reference sequence). CDR3 length equals 16 residues. The CDR3 protein is CATSRETAGNTDTQYF. CDR3 nucleotide sequence: TGTGCCACCAGCAGAGAGACAGCGGGAAACACAGATACGCAGTATTTT.

The chain links TRBV5-1 to TRBJ2-2; 14 bases match TRBD2. This CDR3 region has 19 residues. CDR1 and CDR2 from the germline V gene are SGHRS and YFSETQ. V was pared by 2 bases and J by 0 bases, with 6 bases of the junction left unmatched. Here the CDR3 DNA reads TGCGCCAGCAGCTTCAAAGGACTAGCGGGAGGACCGAACACCGGGGAGCTGTTTTTT. Translating gives CASSFKGLAGGPNTGELFF.

The gene calls are TRBV6-6 and TRBJ1-1; 7 nucleotides align to TRBD1. Germline lookup yields CDR1 MNHNY and CDR2 SVGAGI (reference sequence). The CDR3 contains 14 residues. V shed 2 bases, J shed 3 bases, and the junction held 3 bases outside the gene matches. The CDR3 spells CASSYNQGDTEAFF. CDR3 nucleotide sequence: TGTGCCAGCAGTTACAACCAGGGGGACACTGAAGCTTTCTTT.

The chain combines TRBV4-1 with TRBJ2-7, with no clear D. Trimming took off 5 bases at V and 0 bases at J, with 14 bases between the two ends. Germline lookup yields CDR1 MGHRA and CDR2 YSYEKL. This CDR3 contains 15 residues. The DNA for the CDR3 is TGCGCCAGCAGCTTGATCCAGGATGGCTCCTACGAGCAGTACTTC. Encoded protein: CASSLIQDGSYEQYF.

The chain uses TRBV6-5 and TRBJ2-7; D is possibly TRBD1 or TRBD2 (6 bases each). The CDR3 is 14 residues long. Germline values: CDR1 MNHEY, CDR2 SVGAGI. V was clipped by 6 bases and J by 2 bases, with 14 bases between them. The CDR3 region has the DNA TGTGCCAGCAGACCGCCAGGGGAGGCCTACGAGCAGTACTTC. Translated, it gives CASRPPGEAYEQYF.

This clone was recorded a few times. The CDR3 is CASSGVGGYTF. CDR3 sequence (DNA): TGTGCCAGCAGCGGCGTAGGAGGCTACACCTTC. The chain recombines TRBV5-4 with TRBJ1-2; D is unresolved. V lost 4 bases and J lost 8, with 9 bases in between. Germline V gene data show CDR1 as SGHNT and CDR2 as YYREEE (reference sequence). CDR3 length: 11 residues.

The V and J genes are TRBV6-2 or TRBV6-3 and TRBJ1-5, with a tentative D call TRBD1 (5 bases). CDR1 and CDR2 (germline): MNHEY, SVGEGT. There are 14 residues in the CDR3. V gave up 0 bases and J gave up 2 bases, with 5 bases separating them. In DNA form, the CDR3 reads TGTGCCAGCAGTTACTCGGGGGGCAATCAGCCCCAGCATTTT. Residues: CASSYSGGNQPQHF.

The chain uses TRBV30 and TRBJ2-3, with D unclear. This CDR3 region has 16 residues. From germline, CDR1 is GTSNPN and CDR2 SVGIG (reference sequence). The V end was cut by 3 bases, the J end by 7 bases, with 23 bases between. This CDR3 reads CAWSAMVLELSNTQYF. CDR3 coding DNA: TGTGCCTGGAGCGCGATGGTCTTGGAACTCTCGAATACGCAGTATTTT.

This chain links TRBV5-6 with TRBJ2-3; D ambiguous. CDR3 length: 12 residues. Trimming cost V 3 bases and J 2 bases, with 4 bases left between them. The germline CDR1 and CDR2 sequences are SGHDT and YYEEEE. The CDR3 DNA sequence: TGTGCCAGCAGCTCTGACACAGATACGCAGTATTTT. The encoded protein is CASSSDTDTQYF.

The chain employs TRBV4-1 and TRBJ2-3; D tentatively reads TRBD1 or TRBD2 (5 bases each). The CDR3 is 13 amino acids. Trimming pared 4 bases from V and 6 bases from J, leaving 11 bases between. CDR1 MGHRA and CDR2 YSYEKL come from the germline V gene. CDR3 in DNA: TGCGCCAGCAGCCCGGCCGGGGACGATACGCAGTATTTT. Protein: CASSPAGDDTQYF.

The gene calls are TRBV19 and TRBJ1-1; D is uncertain. Looked up from germline, CDR1 is LNHDA and CDR2 is SQIVND (reference sequence). The CDR3 length is 13 residues. Deletions cut 6 bases from V and 2 bases from J, with 10 bases between. The CDR3: CASRRLLNTEAFF. CDR3 nucleotide sequence: TGTGCCAGTAGGAGACTTCTTAACACTGAAGCTTTCTTT.

J is TRBJ1-6 and V is TRBV27; 9 bases line up with TRBD1. The ends lost 6 bases at V and 5 bases at J; junction bases unmatched: 8. This CDR3 is built from 16 residues. CDR1 is MNHEY, CDR2 SMNVEV, per germline (reference sequence). The CDR3 DNA follows: TGTGCCAGCAGAATTAACTGGGACAGGGATAATTCACCCCTCCACTTT. Translation: CASRINWDRDNSPLHF.

This chain uses TRBV30 with TRBJ2-1; a weak D match, TRBD1 (5 bases). Per the germline V gene, CDR1 is GTSNPN and CDR2 is SVGIG (reference sequence). V gave up 5 bases and J gave up 9 bases, with 14 bases separating them. The length of the CDR3 is 12 residues. CDR3 in amino acids: CAWGALFREQFF. The CDR3 DNA reads as TGTGCCTGGGGGGCCCTCTTTCGTGAGCAGTTCTTC.

The chain combines TRBV29-1 with TRBJ2-3; 7 bases line up with TRBD2. V shed 7 bases, J shed 7 bases, and the junction held 8 bases outside the gene matches. This CDR3 is 12 amino acids long. Germline values: CDR1 SQVTM, CDR2 ANQGSEA. DNA of the CDR3: TGCAGCGCGGTGGGAGGGGAGAATACGCAGTATTTT. Translated: CSAVGGENTQYF.

This clone was observed once. This chain links TRBV9 with TRBJ1-5; D gene ambiguous. The CDR3 contains 13 residues. V gave up 4 bases and J gave up 8 bases, with 13 bases separating them. Germline values: CDR1 SGDLS, CDR2 YYNGEE. In DNA form, the CDR3 reads TGTGCCAGCAGCCCCCGCCCTGAAGAGCCCCAGCATTTT. Protein: CASSPRPEEPQHF. The complete variable domain, with remaining parts taken from reference TRBV9 and TRBJ1-5, reads DSGVTQTPKHLITATGQRVTLRCSPRSGDLSVYWYQQSLDQGLQFLIQYYNGEERAKGNILERFSAQQFPDLHSELNLSSLELGDSALYFCASSPRPEEPQHFGDGTRLSIL.

The chain has TRBV30 and TRBJ1-6; D call uncertain. The CDR3 is 15 amino acids. The V gene lost 0 bases and the J gene lost 5 bases, with 11 bases spanning the gap. Per the germline V gene, CDR1 is GTSNPN and CDR2 is SVGIG (reference sequence). This chain's CDR3 is CAWSVRTADNSPLHF. CDR3 nucleotides: TGTGCCTGGAGTGTTCGGACCGCAGATAATTCACCCCTCCACTTT.

The V gene is TRBV14, the J gene TRBJ1-4; perhaps TRBD1 as D (5 bases). The CDR3 length is 13 residues. Trimming stripped 6 bases from V and 6 bases from J, with 11 bases between. Per germline, CDR1 SGHDN and CDR2 FVKESK. The CDR3 region has the DNA TGTGCCAGCAGTCGGGGGGTGGATGAAAAACTGTTTTTT. The encoded protein is CASSRGVDEKLFF. Together with reference TRBV14 and TRBJ1-4, the CDR3 gives the full variable domain: EAGVTQFPSHSVIEKGQTVTLRCDPISGHDNLYWYRRVMGKEIKFLLHFVKESKQDESGMPNNRFLAERTGGTYSTLKVQPAELEDSGVYFCASSRGVDEKLFFGSGTQLSVL.

The chain joins TRBV9 to TRBJ2-2, with D unclear. This CDR3 is 12 amino acids long. The germline gives CDR1 SGDLS, CDR2 YYNGEE. V lost 0 bases to trimming and J lost 7 bases, with 4 bases between them. The CDR3 DNA reads TGTGCCAGCAGCGTAGCGGGCGGGGAGCTGTTTTTT. This translates into CASSVAGGELFF.

V and J are TRBV11-2 and TRBJ2-3; no reliable D call. Germline V gene sequence: CDR1 SGHAT, CDR2 FQNNGV. CDR3 length: 14 amino acids. The V end was cut by 3 bases, the J end by 1 base, with 8 bases between. CDR3 in DNA: TGTGCCAGCAGCTTCGGCACGGGCACAGATACGCAGTATTTT. Residues: CASSFGTGTDTQYF. Using reference TRBV11-2 and TRBJ2-3 for the parts outside the CDR3, the full variable domain is EAGVAQSPRYKIIEKRQSVAFWCNPISGHATLYWYQQILGQGPKLLIQFQNNGVVDDSQLPKDRFSAERLKGVDSTLKIQPAKLEDSAVYLCASSFGTGTDTQYFGPGTRLTVL.

This chain joins TRBV7-9 and TRBJ2-2, with D unclear. V lost 0 bases, J lost 6 bases, and 8 bases lay in between. The germline gives CDR1 SEHNR, CDR2 FQNEAQ (reference sequence). The CDR3 length is 14 residues. CDR3 residues: CASSLASAAGELFF. Written as DNA, the CDR3 is TGTGCCAGCAGCTTAGCGAGCGCAGCCGGGGAGCTGTTTTTT. The entire variable domain, with the rest obtained from reference TRBV7-9 and TRBJ2-2, is as follows: DTGVSQNPRHKITKRGQNVTFRCDPISEHNRLYWYRQTLGQGPEFLTYFQNEAQLEKSRLLSDRFSAERPKGSFSTLEIQRTEQGDSAMYLCASSLASAAGELFFGEGSRLTVL.

J is TRBJ1-3 and V is TRBV7-2, with a tentative D call TRBD1 (6 bases). This CDR3 is 14 amino acids long. In germline, CDR1 is SGHTA, CDR2 FQGNSA. Trimming removed 5 bases from V and 7 bases from J, with 15 bases in between. For the CDR3, the DNA is TGTGCCAGCAGCCGGGACACGACCGAGAACACCATATATTTT. This sequence encodes CASSRDTTENTIYF.